Reported below is one TCR beta chain. The CDR3 is 15 residues long. From germline, CDR1 is MNHEY and CDR2 SVGAGI. V trimming: 6 bases; J trimming: 8 bases; junction bases outside the gene matches: 8. In the PCR, 60 Vbeta and 13 Jbeta primers were used. Generated by immunoSEQ multiplex PCR, the TCRdb table keeps only in-frame clones and is missing some. There are 150,000 or so clones in the sample, with 1.5% to 2% held by the top ten. The sample belongs to a study of cytomegalovirus exposure and HLA in healthy donors. The V and J genes are TRBV6-5 and TRBJ2-1; 12 bases are a match to TRBD2. The TCR originated in a woman between 50 and 59 years old in good health and CMV-seronegative. Sequencing used PBMCs. The CDR3 DNA is TGTGCCAGCAGGGGTGGACTAGCGGGAAGTTATGAGCAGTTCTTC. It yields the protein CASRGGLAGSYEQFF.